A single sample gave rise to the 11 T cell receptor beta chains below, sequenced in a study of T cell responses to AZD1222 COVID-19 vaccine. Only in-frame clones appear in the TCRdb table, and some are missing; sequencing was by immunoSEQ multiplex PCR. This sample carries approximately 150,000 clones, around 85% of them seen once, and the ten largest clones take roughly 1.1%. The source material was peripheral blood, sampled 28 days after the second AZD1222 dose. The receptors here all came from an adult who received the AZD1222 COVID-19 vaccine.

The gene calls are TRBV6-5 and TRBJ1-1; the D is unclear. The V gene's germline CDR1 is MNHEY and CDR2 SVGAGI. Deletions cut 0 bases from V and 6 bases from J, with 11 bases between. This CDR3 has 14 residues. The CDR3 reads CASSYSRWVPEAFF. CDR3 nucleotides: TGTGCCAGCAGTTACTCGAGGTGGGTCCCTGAAGCTTTCTTT.

The V and J genes are TRBV10-3 and TRBJ2-1, with a tentative D call TRBD1 (5 bases). Germline CDR1 reads ENHRY; CDR2 reads SYGVKD. V dropped 1 base and J dropped 12 bases, with 19 bases sitting between them. This CDR3 region has 15 residues. CDR3 in amino acids: CAISELGQDMDPQFF. Written as DNA, the CDR3 is TGTGCCATCAGTGAGTTGGGTCAGGACATGGATCCGCAGTTCTTC.

The chain links TRBV2 to TRBJ2-7; the D is unclear. V was pared by 4 bases and J by 1 base, with 5 bases between. Germline V lookup: CDR1 SNHLY, CDR2 FYNNEI. The CDR3 totals 12 residues. The DNA of the CDR3 is TGTGCCAGCAGTGCCAGATCCTACGAGCAGTACTTC. Amino acid sequence: CASSARSYEQYF.

The chain joins TRBV27 to TRBJ1-2; 10 nucleotides align to TRBD1. CDR3 length: 17 residues. The V gene end was trimmed by 3 bases and the J gene end by 5 bases; junction bases not matched to a gene: 12. Per germline, CDR1 MNHEY and CDR2 SMNVEV (reference sequence). CDR3 region: CASSLGGPDRGGYGYTF. The CDR3 coding sequence is TGTGCCAGCAGTTTGGGCGGTCCGGACAGGGGGGGGTATGGCTACACCTTC.

The chain is built from TRBV27 and TRBJ2-2; D uncertain. Trimming took 2 bases from V and 0 from J, leaving 7 bases between them. Germline CDR1 is MNHEY and CDR2 is SMNVEV (reference sequence). This CDR3 region has 15 residues. In DNA form, the CDR3 reads TGTGCCAGCAGTTTAGTAGTACCGAACACCGGGGAGCTGTTTTTT. Amino acids: CASSLVVPNTGELFF.

The chain couples TRBV10-3 to TRBJ2-2; TRBD2 might be the D (6 bases). CDR3 length equals 15 residues. Trimming shortened V by 6 bases and J by 0 bases, and 11 bases separated the two germline ends. Germline V gene sequence: CDR1 ENHRY, CDR2 SYGVKD. CDR3 region: CAIRRTGANTGELFF. The CDR3 DNA reads TGTGCCATCAGGCGGACGGGAGCGAACACCGGGGAGCTGTTTTTT.

The chain has TRBV18 and TRBJ1-3; 7 nucleotides match TRBD1. CDR3 length equals 15 residues. The ends lost 0 bases at V and 3 bases at J; junction bases unmatched: 2. CDR1 is KGHSH, CDR2 LQKENI, per germline. The CDR3 reads CASSPPGQSGNTIYF. The CDR3 DNA follows: TGTGCCAGCTCACCACCGGGACAGAGTGGAAACACCATATATTTT.

V gene TRBV27 combines with J gene TRBJ1-1; a weak D match, TRBD1 (6 bases). The CDR3 has 14 amino acids. Deletions cut 6 bases from V and 3 bases from J, with 14 bases between. CDR1 MNHEY and CDR2 SMNVEV come from the germline V gene (reference sequence). The CDR3 reads CASRIQGMDTEAFF. CDR3 DNA sequence: TGTGCCAGCAGAATACAGGGTATGGACACTGAAGCTTTCTTT.

The chain couples TRBV10-3 to TRBJ1-5; D ambiguous. The CDR3 covers 13 residues. The germline V gene has CDR1 ENHRY and CDR2 SYGVKD. V was pared by 6 bases and J by 6 bases, with 12 bases between. CDR3 bases: TGTGCCATCAGAGACCAGGTGTTTCAGCCCCAGCATTTT. It codes for CAIRDQVFQPQHF.

V gene TRBV6-5 combines with J gene TRBJ1-1, with TRBD1 matching 7 bases. CDR1 MNHEY and CDR2 SVGAGI come from the germline V gene. J was trimmed by 3 bases and V by 7 bases; bases with no gene match: 5. This CDR3 has 13 residues. The CDR3 region is CASKTGIHTEAFF. CDR3 nucleotide sequence: TGTGCCAGCAAGACAGGGATTCACACTGAAGCTTTCTTT.

The chain employs TRBV7-9 and TRBJ2-7; D ambiguous. The CDR3 contains 16 residues. Between the trimmed V and J ends, which lost 1 base and 3 bases, there was a span of 16 bases. The V gene's germline CDR1 is SEHNR and CDR2 FQNEAQ (reference sequence). This chain's CDR3 is CASSLVLKTRIYEQYF. CDR3 nucleotides: TGTGCCAGCAGCTTAGTCCTAAAGACTCGAATCTACGAGCAGTACTTC.